These 20 T cell receptor beta chains came from one sample sequenced in a study of cytomegalovirus exposure and HLA in healthy donors. PCR involved 60 Vbeta and 13 Jbeta primers. Libraries were prepared by immunoSEQ multiplex PCR; TCRdb keeps only in-frame clonotypes and omits some of them. The table records 170,000 or so clones, around four fifths of them present only once. The sequencing sample was made of PBMCs. All receptors come from a woman between 50 and 59 years old in good health and CMV-seropositive.

The rearrangement joins TRBV5-8 to TRBJ2-1; 10 bases match TRBD2. The ends lost 3 bases at V and 10 bases at J; junction bases unmatched: 4. Looked up from germline, CDR1 is SGHTS and CDR2 is YDEGEE. The CDR3 has 13 residues. The CDR3 protein is CASSSRSGGEQFF. CDR3 nucleotide sequence: TGTGCCAGCAGCTCCCGTAGCGGGGGGGAGCAGTTCTTC. The full variable domain, in which reference TRBV5-8 and TRBJ2-1 provide the parts outside the CDR3, is EAGVTQSPTHLIKTRGQQATLRCSPISGHTSVYWYQQALGLGLQFLLWYDEGEERNRGNFPPRFSGRQFPNYSSELNVNALELEDSALYLCASSSRSGGEQFFGPGTRLTVL.

The chain uses TRBV6-6 and TRBJ1-5; D gene uncertain. The CDR3 consists of 13 residues. V gave up 7 bases and J gave up 3 bases, with 10 bases separating them. Germline CDR1 MNHNY, CDR2 SVGAGI (reference sequence). The CDR3, as DNA: TGTGCCAGCACCTCAGGTATCAATCAGCCCCAGCATTTT. This gives the protein CASTSGINQPQHF.

This rearrangement joins TRBV7-9 to TRBJ2-7; D is ambiguous. Trimming took 0 bases from V and 5 from J, leaving 11 bases between them. The V gene's germline CDR1 is SEHNR and CDR2 FQNEAQ (reference sequence). The CDR3 sequence is 14 residues long. This chain's CDR3 is CASSLATRSNEQYF. CDR3 bases: TGTGCCAGCAGCTTAGCCACCAGGTCAAACGAGCAGTACTTC. Combining the CDR3 with reference TRBV7-9 and TRBJ2-7 gives the whole variable domain DTGVSQNPRHKITKRGQNVTFRCDPISEHNRLYWYRQTLGQGPEFLTYFQNEAQLEKSRLLSDRFSAERPKGSFSTLEIQRTEQGDSAMYLCASSLATRSNEQYFGPGTRLTVT.

The table lists this clone with a few counts. The V gene is TRBV7-6, the J gene TRBJ1-1; maybe TRBD1 (6 bases). The germline gives CDR1 SGHVS, CDR2 FNYEAQ. V was trimmed by 1 base and J by 1 base, leaving 13 bases between them. This CDR3 is built from 16 residues. This CDR3 reads CASSLDGTGRNTEAFF. The CDR3 DNA is TGTGCCAGCAGCTTAGACGGAACAGGGCGGAACACTGAAGCTTTCTTT.

This chain links TRBV25-1 with TRBJ1-4; tentatively, D is TRBD1 (6 bases). Looked up from germline, CDR1 is MGHDK and CDR2 is SYGVNS. The V and J ends lost 4 bases and 5 bases respectively, with 14 bases between them. The CDR3 extends over 15 amino acids. CDR3 nucleotide sequence: TGTGCCAGCAGTGCCGGGACATCTTTAAATGAAAAACTGTTTTTT. Its protein product is CASSAGTSLNEKLFF.

The chain joins TRBV2 to TRBJ2-5; D uncertain. CDR1 is SNHLY and CDR2 is FYNNEI in the germline V gene. The CDR3 is 11 amino acids. The V and J ends lost 6 bases and 1 base respectively, with 3 bases between them. The CDR3 loop reads CASSFQETQYF. CDR3 nucleotides: TGTGCCAGCAGCTTCCAAGAGACCCAGTACTTC.

V is TRBV5-1 and J is TRBJ2-1; 7 bases align to TRBD1. CDR3 length equals 13 residues. V dropped 7 bases and J dropped 0; count of bases not matched to a gene: 1. Germline V CDR1 and CDR2: SGHRS, YFSETQ. This CDR3 reads CASDRVSYNEQFF. DNA for the CDR3: TGCGCCAGCGACAGGGTCTCCTACAATGAGCAGTTCTTC.

The chain employs TRBV9 and TRBJ2-2; possible D gene TRBD2, 7 bases. Germline V gives CDR1 SGDLS, CDR2 YYNGEE. Between the trimmed V and J ends, which lost 4 bases and 7 bases, there was a span of 26 bases. The CDR3 length is 18 residues. CDR3 loop: CASSLARGGGGFGGELFF. The CDR3 DNA reads TGTGCCAGCAGCCTCGCAAGGGGAGGGGGGGGTTTCGGCGGGGAGCTGTTTTTT.

This rearrangement joins TRBV7-9 to TRBJ2-2, with D tentatively TRBD1 (6 bases). The CDR3 has 14 residues. The germline CDR1 and CDR2 sequences are SEHNR and FQNEAQ (reference sequence). V gave up 2 bases and J gave up 6 bases, with 10 bases separating them. The CDR3 loop is CASSLYSGAGELFF. The DNA of the CDR3 is TGTGCCAGCAGCTTATATTCAGGGGCCGGGGAGCTGTTTTTT.

On this clone: Germline is not matched at one junction end, which may reflect a read error. The chain joins TRBV6-1 to TRBJ1-5; unclear D gene. This CDR3 spans 14 amino acids. The V gene's germline CDR1 is MNHNS and CDR2 SASEGT. The CDR3 DNA follows: TGTGCCACCAGTACAGTCTCCGCAGGTCAGCCCCAGCATTTT. Translating it yields CATSTVSAGQPQHF.

This clone was picked up one time. The chain recombines TRBV5-1 with TRBJ2-3; 7 nucleotides align to TRBD1. With 4 bases clipped from V and 1 base from J, the junction kept 3 bases outside the gene matches. The length of the CDR3 is 14 residues. Germline CDR1 reads SGHRS; CDR2 reads YFSETQ. Here the CDR3 reads CASSLGTGTDTQYF. CDR3 in DNA: TGCGCCAGCAGCCTCGGGACAGGCACAGATACGCAGTATTTT.

V and J are TRBV5-6 and TRBJ2-1, with a weak D call TRBD2 (6 bases). V shed 0 bases and J shed 6 bases, with 13 bases lying between them. CDR1 is SGHDT, CDR2 YYEEEE, per germline. CDR3 size: 15 residues. CDR3 region: CASSLGSGILNEQFF. The CDR3 DNA reads TGTGCCAGCAGCTTGGGTAGCGGTATACTCAATGAGCAGTTCTTC.

This clone has more than one count but fewer than ten. This chain uses TRBV7-9 with TRBJ1-1; 8 nucleotides agree with TRBD1. Looked up from germline, CDR1 is SEHNR and CDR2 is FQNEAQ (reference sequence). The CDR3 is 18 amino acids. J was trimmed by 1 base and V by 4 bases; bases with no gene match: 14. Written as DNA, the CDR3 is TGTGCCAGCAGCTCCCTTCTCAGGGGGCTCGGACAGAACACTGAAGCTTTCTTT. Translating gives CASSSLLRGLGQNTEAFF.

Here the CDR3 DNA reads TGTGCCAGCAGCAAAGGGGGGGGCAATCAGCCCCAGCATTTT. Protein sequence: CASSKGGGNQPQHF. The V gene is TRBV21-1, the J gene TRBJ1-5. TRBV21-1 is assigned pseudogene status. The CDR3 is made up of 14 amino acids.

This rearrangement joins TRBV6-5 to TRBJ1-5; 7 nucleotides align to TRBD1. The CDR3 is 15 amino acids. V was clipped by 6 bases and J by 2 bases; unmatched bases: 7. CDR1 and CDR2 from the germline V gene are MNHEY and SVGAGI. In DNA form, the CDR3 reads TGTGCCAGCAGACAGGGGATATGGGGCAATCAGCCCCAGCATTTT. Translated: CASRQGIWGNQPQHF.

The CDR3 here is CASSVAGGGYTGELFF. The CDR3 bases are TGTGCCAGCAGCGTAGCTGGAGGGGGCTACACCGGGGAGCTGTTTTTT. This chain uses TRBV9 with TRBJ2-2; maybe TRBD1 (7 bases). CDR1 is SGDLS and CDR2 is YYNGEE in the germline V gene. The CDR3 is made up of 16 amino acids. V was pared by 0 bases and J by 3 bases, with 12 bases between.

Regarding this clone: This same CDR3 is encoded by further DNA sequences in the sample. V and J are TRBV6-5 and TRBJ1-1; D is unclear. The V gene lost 1 base and the J gene lost 0 bases, with 3 bases spanning the gap. This CDR3 spans 13 amino acids. The germline CDR1 and CDR2 sequences are MNHEY and SVGAGI. In DNA form, the CDR3 reads TGTGCCAGCAGTTACTTAATGAACACTGAAGCTTTCTTT. Protein product: CASSYLMNTEAFF.

The genes are TRBV11-3 and TRBJ2-7; 8 bases align to TRBD1. Germline values: CDR1 SGHNT, CDR2 YENEEA. The CDR3 loop spans 13 amino acids. The V gene end was trimmed by 5 bases and the J gene end by 4 bases; junction bases not matched to a gene: 4. Here the CDR3 DNA reads TGTGCCAGCAGCGCCGGGACAGGTTACGAGCAGTACTTC. It specifies CASSAGTGYEQYF.

The chain is built from TRBV29-1 and TRBJ2-3; 7 bases agree with TRBD1. The CDR3 is 14 amino acids. With V trimmed by 7 bases and J by 6 bases, 13 bases remained unmatched. The V gene's germline CDR1 is SQVTM and CDR2 ANQGSEA. CDR3 residues: CSATISGQPDTQYF. The CDR3 nucleotides are TGCAGCGCAACCATTTCGGGACAGCCGGATACGCAGTATTTT.

The chain combines TRBV10-3 with TRBJ1-2; D unresolved. Germline CDR1 is ENHRY and CDR2 is SYGVKD. The CDR3 has 16 residues. Between the trimmed V and J ends, which lost 1 base and 1 base, there was a span of 13 bases. CDR3 nucleotides: TGTGCCATCAGTGAGTTGGTTAATAAACTTAACTATGGCTACACCTTC. It encodes CAISELVNKLNYGYTF.